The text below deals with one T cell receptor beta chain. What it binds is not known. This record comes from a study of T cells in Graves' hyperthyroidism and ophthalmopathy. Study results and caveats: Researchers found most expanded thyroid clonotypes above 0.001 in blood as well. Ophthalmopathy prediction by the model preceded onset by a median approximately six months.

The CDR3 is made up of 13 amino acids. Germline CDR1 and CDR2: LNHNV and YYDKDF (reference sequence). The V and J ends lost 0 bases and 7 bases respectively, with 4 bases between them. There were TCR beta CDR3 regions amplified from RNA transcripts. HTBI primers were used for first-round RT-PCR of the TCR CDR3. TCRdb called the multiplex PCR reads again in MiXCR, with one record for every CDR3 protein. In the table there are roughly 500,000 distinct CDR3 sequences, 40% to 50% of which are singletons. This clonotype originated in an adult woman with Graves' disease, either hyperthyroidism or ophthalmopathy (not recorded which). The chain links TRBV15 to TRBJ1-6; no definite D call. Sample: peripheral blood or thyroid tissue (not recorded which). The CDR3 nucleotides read TGTGCCACCAGCAGAGATTTGAATTCACCCCTCCACTTT. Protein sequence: CATSRDLNSPLHF.